The T cell receptor beta chain described here comes from a study of T cell responses to AZD1222 COVID-19 vaccine. Using immunoSEQ multiplex PCR, the repertoire was profiled, and TCRdb retains in-frame clones only, with some absent. The table has fewer than 30,000 clones, about 86% seen once; the top ten hold 7.5% to 8%. Trimming left V 0 bases short and J 2 bases short, with 8 bases between. This CDR3 is 15 amino acids long. The V gene's germline CDR1 is SGHRS and CDR2 YFSETQ. Sequenced here: peripheral blood, sampled 28 days after the second AZD1222 dose. The source is an adult who received the AZD1222 COVID-19 vaccine. The chain couples TRBV5-1 to TRBJ2-2; D unresolved. CDR3 region: CASSLGAVNTGELFF. The CDR3 nucleotides read TGCGCCAGCAGCTTGGGGGCAGTTAACACCGGGGAGCTGTTTTTT.